This T cell receptor (beta chain) is from a study of beta chain features in type 1 diabetes. Germline V gives CDR1 MGHDK, CDR2 SYGVNS. The CDR3 runs to 14 residues. V shed 7 bases, J shed 8 bases, and the junction held 10 bases outside the gene matches. The isolated RNA, all of it, was reverse transcribed, so expressed TCRB transcripts were what got sequenced. The assay was immunoSEQ multiplex PCR, and TCRdb's table has in-frame clones only and misses some. The table lists 200,000 to 300,000 clones, approximately 20% of them singletons, with more than 0.025% in the top ten. Study-level results: Within each of all four CD4+ subsets, Type 1 diabetes patients had TCRB CDR3s that were moderately but significantly shorter. PCR might show a preference for shorter templates, equally across patients and controls. A potential influence of HLA type upon TCRB rearrangement remained unresolved herein.

As regards this clone: Antigen: not known.

This chain joins TRBV25-1 and TRBJ1-4, with 7 positions matching TRBD1. The sequence came from a middle-aged woman with type 1 diabetes. The specimen was naive CD4+ T cells from blood. The CDR3: CASTETGPGEKLFF. CDR3 bases: TGTGCCAGCACCGAGACAGGGCCCGGCGAAAAACTGTTTTTT.